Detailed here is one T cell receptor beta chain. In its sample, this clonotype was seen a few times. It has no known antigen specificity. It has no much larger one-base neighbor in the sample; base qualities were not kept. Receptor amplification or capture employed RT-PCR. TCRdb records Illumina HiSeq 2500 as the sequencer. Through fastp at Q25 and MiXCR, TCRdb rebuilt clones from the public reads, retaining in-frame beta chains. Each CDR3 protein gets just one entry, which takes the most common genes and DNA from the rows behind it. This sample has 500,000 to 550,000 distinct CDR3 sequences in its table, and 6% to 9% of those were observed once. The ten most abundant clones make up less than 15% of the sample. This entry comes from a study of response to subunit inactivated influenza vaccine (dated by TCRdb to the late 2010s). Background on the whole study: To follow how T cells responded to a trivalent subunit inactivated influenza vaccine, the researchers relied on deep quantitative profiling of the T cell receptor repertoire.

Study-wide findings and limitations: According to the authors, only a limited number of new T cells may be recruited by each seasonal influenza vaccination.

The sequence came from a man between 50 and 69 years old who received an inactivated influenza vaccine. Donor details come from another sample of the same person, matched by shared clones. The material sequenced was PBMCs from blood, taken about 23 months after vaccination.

The bases read TGTGCCAGCAGCCAAGATAGGAGGACAGGTTCCTACGAGCAGTACTTC. Translated, it reads CASSQDRRTGSYEQYF. This receptor chain uses TRBV3-1 and TRBJ2-7, with 7 central nucleotides matching TRBD1. The germline V gene (reference sequence) sets CDR1 to LGHDT and CDR2 to YNNKEL. The CDR3 contains 16 residues, cysteine and phenylalanine counted. Only the CDR3 region is kept as DNA, spanning 48 bases read in frame from base 1. V loses 0 bases at its end and J loses 1 base; junction bases beyond the gene matches: 6.